These 29 T cell receptor beta chains were sequenced from one sample in a study of shared clonotypes between healthy human individuals. Clones were read by immunoSEQ multiplex PCR, and TCRdb kept only the in-frame ones, dropping some. The top ten clones hold roughly 1% of a sample with 1.5 million to 2.5 million clones, about 95% of them seen once. CD45RO-negative, CCR7-selected cells formed the naive CD8 fraction, which excluded terminally differentiated effector memory CD45RA+ cells. Sample: naive CD8+ T cells sorted from blood. The receptors stem from a man younger than 35 in good health.

Comment on this clone: The same CDR3 can be traced to other DNA sequences in this sample. The chain couples TRBV5-4 to TRBJ2-7; D remains ambiguous. V lost 1 base, J lost 1 base, and 6 bases lay in between. The CDR3 sequence is 13 residues long. In germline, CDR1 is SGHNT, CDR2 YYREEE (reference sequence). The CDR3 loop is CASSLSPSYEQYF. The CDR3 DNA reads TGTGCCAGCAGCTTGTCTCCATCCTACGAGCAGTACTTC. The variable domain in full, completed from reference TRBV5-4 and TRBJ2-7, reads ETGVTQSPTHLIKTRGQQVTLRCSSQSGHNTVSWYQQALGQGPQFIFQYYREEENGRGNFPPRFSGLQFPNYSSELNVNALELDDSALYLCASSLSPSYEQYFGPGTRLTVT.

The V call is TRBV6-5, the J call TRBJ2-2, with D unclear. Per germline, CDR1 MNHEY and CDR2 SVGAGI. V was clipped by 4 bases and J by 4 bases, with 7 bases between them. CDR3 length: 13 amino acids. In DNA form, the CDR3 reads TGTGCCAGCAGTTCCTTGCTCACCGGGGAGCTGTTTTTT. Translation gives CASSSLLTGELFF.

With respect to this clone: The same CDR3 can be traced to other DNA sequences in this sample. The chain couples TRBV29-1 to TRBJ1-2; D uncertain. CDR1 is SQVTM and CDR2 is ANQGSEA in the germline V gene. The CDR3 loop spans 11 amino acids. The germline V and J ends were trimmed by 4 bases and 2 bases, with 5 bases remaining between them. Here the CDR3 DNA reads TGCAGCGTTGCGGACAACTATGGCTACACCTTC. It specifies CSVADNYGYTF.

This chain links TRBV25-1 with TRBJ2-1; 11 positions match TRBD2. CDR3 length: 18 residues. From germline, CDR1 is MGHDK and CDR2 SYGVNS. The V segment lost 3 bases and the J segment 4 bases; nucleotides outside the gene matches: 11. CDR3 region: CASSEMIPGLAAYNEQFF. The CDR3 nucleotides are TGTGCCAGCAGTGAGATGATTCCGGGACTAGCGGCATACAATGAGCAGTTCTTC. Variable domain in full (rest from reference TRBV25-1 and TRBJ2-1): EADIYQTPRYLVIGTGKKITLECSQTMGHDKMYWYQQDPGMELHLIHYSYGVNSTEKGDLSSESTVSRIRTEHFPLTLESARPSHTSQYLCASSEMIPGLAAYNEQFFGPGTRLTVL.

V is TRBV6-5 and J is TRBJ2-6; TRBD2 is a possible D gene (6 bases). CDR3 length: 10 residues. Germline lookup yields CDR1 MNHEY and CDR2 SVGAGI. V was clipped by 8 bases and J by 16 bases, with 12 bases between them. CDR3 sequence reads: CASGAGSLTF. The DNA for the CDR3 is TGTGCCAGCGGGGCGGGAAGTCTGACTTTC.

The J gene is TRBJ2-7, the V gene TRBV4-3; D may correspond to TRBD1 or TRBD2 (5 bases each). Trimming removed 3 bases at V and 4 bases at J, with 16 bases between. In germline, CDR1 is LGHNA, CDR2 YSLEER. The CDR3 has 15 amino acids. In DNA, the CDR3 is TGCGCCAGCAGCCACCATACCGGGACCAGATACGAGCAGTACTTC. Translated: CASSHHTGTRYEQYF.

V is TRBV9 and J is TRBJ1-1; D is ambiguous. CDR3 length: 14 amino acids. The V and J ends lost 4 bases and 1 base respectively, with 11 bases between them. Germline V gene sequence: CDR1 SGDLS, CDR2 YYNGEE. CDR3 DNA sequence: TGTGCCAGCAGCTACGGCCCTGGGAACACTGAAGCTTTCTTT. Its protein product is CASSYGPGNTEAFF. The variable domain in full, completed from reference TRBV9 and TRBJ1-1, reads DSGVTQTPKHLITATGQRVTLRCSPRSGDLSVYWYQQSLDQGLQFLIQYYNGEERAKGNILERFSAQQFPDLHSELNLSSLELGDSALYFCASSYGPGNTEAFFGQGTRLTVV.

V usage is TRBV6-5 and J usage is TRBJ1-2; TRBD1 agrees at 8 bases. The germline CDR1 and CDR2 sequences are MNHEY and SVGAGI. V lost 7 bases, J lost 7 bases, and 2 bases stayed unmatched. This CDR3 has 11 residues. The CDR3 protein is CASTTGVGYTF. In DNA form, the CDR3 reads TGTGCCAGCACGACAGGGGTTGGCTACACCTTC.

On this clone itself: The same CDR3 arises from other DNA sequences in this sample as well. This chain uses TRBV5-4 with TRBJ2-5, with D maybe TRBD1 (5 bases). The length of the CDR3 is 13 residues. CDR1 and CDR2 from the germline V gene are SGHNT and YYREEE (reference sequence). Between the trimmed V and J ends, which lost 1 base and 2 bases, there was a span of 6 bases. CDR3 bases: TGTGCCAGCAGCTTGTCAGGGCAAGAGACCCAGTACTTC. This sequence encodes CASSLSGQETQYF.

The CDR3, as DNA: TGCGCCAGCAGTGAGTCGGGGCTAGGGGTAGATACGCAGTATTTT. Protein sequence: CASSESGLGVDTQYF. The chain uses TRBV10-1 and TRBJ2-3, with D tentatively TRBD1 (5 bases). The germline CDR1 and CDR2 sequences are WNHNN and SYGVQD (reference sequence). Trimming cost V 0 bases and J 5 bases, with 12 bases left between them. CDR3 size: 15 residues.

Points on this clone: The junction shows a germline mismatch at one end, possibly a read error. The chain combines TRBV7-7 with TRBJ2-1, with 7 bases lining up with TRBD1. The CDR3 length is 16 residues. The germline CDR1 and CDR2 sequences are SSHAT and FNYEAQ (reference sequence). The CDR3 spells CASSFRLTGIEDEQFF. The CDR3 region has the DNA TGTGCTAGCAGCTTTAGACTGACAGGGATCGAGGATGAGCAGTTCTTC.

DNA of the CDR3: TGCGCCAGCAGTGATCGACCCTTTAATGAAAAACTGTTTTTT. As protein: CASSDRPFNEKLFF. The chain couples TRBV10-1 to TRBJ1-4; no definite D call. CDR1 WNHNN and CDR2 SYGVQD come from the germline V gene (reference sequence). The germline V and J ends were trimmed by 3 bases and 4 bases, with 9 bases remaining between them. The CDR3 has 14 residues.

V gene TRBV27 combines with J gene TRBJ2-5; tentative D call: TRBD2 (6 bases). With 3 bases removed from V and 2 bases from J, the gap between germline ends came to 13 bases. This CDR3 contains 15 residues. CDR1 and CDR2 (germline): MNHEY, SMNVEV (reference sequence). CDR3 protein: CASSLTGRSQETQYF. CDR3 nucleotide sequence: TGTGCCAGCAGTTTGACCGGGAGAAGTCAAGAGACCCAGTACTTC.

The chain is built from TRBV28 and TRBJ2-7; TRBD1 is a possible D gene (5 bases). The CDR3 runs to 18 residues. Germline CDR1 is MDHEN and CDR2 is SYDVKM. V lost 6 bases to trimming and J lost 2 bases, with 26 bases between them. CDR3 loop: CASSTNRRARAVTYEQYF. DNA for the CDR3: TGTGCCAGCAGCACAAACAGAAGGGCCAGGGCTGTCACCTACGAGCAGTACTTC. The whole variable domain, remainder taken from reference TRBV28 and TRBJ2-7, is DVKVTQSSRYLVKRTGEKVFLECVQDMDHENMFWYRQDPGLGLRLIYFSYDVKMKEKGDIPEGYSVSREKKERFSLILESASTNQTSMYLCASSTNRRARAVTYEQYFGPGTRLTVT.

V gene TRBV18 combines with J gene TRBJ2-7; 8 bases align to TRBD2. Per germline, CDR1 KGHSH and CDR2 LQKENI. The CDR3 runs 14 residues. V lost 3 bases, J lost 3 bases, and 4 bases stayed unmatched. The CDR3 sequence is CASSPTGLVYEQYF. The CDR3 region has the DNA TGTGCCAGCTCACCGACGGGACTAGTCTACGAGCAGTACTTC.

CDR3 in amino acids: CASSQLSSYEQYF. The CDR3 DNA is TGTGCCAGCAGCCAACTGAGCTCCTACGAGCAGTACTTC. This chain connects TRBV14 to TRBJ2-7, with unresolved D. Germline V gene sequence: CDR1 SGHDN, CDR2 FVKESK. The CDR3 covers 13 residues. Trimming removed 2 bases from V and 0 bases from J, with 5 bases in between.

V gene TRBV4-1 combines with J gene TRBJ2-7; D possibly corresponds to TRBD2 (6 bases). The CDR3 is 16 residues long. Germline V gives CDR1 MGHRA, CDR2 YSYEKL. Deletions cut 4 bases from V and 4 bases from J, with 20 bases between. In nucleotides, the CDR3 is TGCGCCAGCAGCCTGAGTGGAGGGGCGGCCCTTTACGAGCAGTACTTC. Translated, it gives CASSLSGGAALYEQYF.

V is TRBV28 and J is TRBJ1-2; 7 bases line up with TRBD1. The germline V gene has CDR1 MDHEN and CDR2 SYDVKM. The CDR3 runs to 14 residues. Trimming cost V 7 bases and J 6 bases; bases outside gene matches: 11. CDR3 coding DNA: TGTGCCAGCACCCCCCCCGGGACAGATAATGGCTACACCTTC. The encoded protein is CASTPPGTDNGYTF.

The rearrangement uses TRBV5-4 and TRBJ1-1, with D possibly TRBD1 on 5 matching bases. The V gene's germline CDR1 is SGHNT and CDR2 YYREEE (reference sequence). This CDR3 spans 15 amino acids. V shed 4 bases and J shed 5 bases, with 18 bases lying between them. The CDR3 is CASSLQDLGGTEAFF. For the CDR3, the DNA is TGTGCCAGCAGCCTACAGGACTTGGGGGGTACTGAAGCTTTCTTT.

This chain connects TRBV27 to TRBJ1-1; D is unresolved. The CDR3 is 14 amino acids. The germline CDR1 and CDR2 sequences are MNHEY and SMNVEV (reference sequence). Trimming left V 2 bases short and J 2 bases short, with 9 bases between. CDR3 DNA: TGTGCCAGCAGTTTAAATCAACTTAACACTGAAGCTTTCTTT. This translates into CASSLNQLNTEAFF.

J is TRBJ1-2 and V is TRBV7-9; D is undetermined. V was trimmed by 5 bases and J by 2 bases, leaving 18 bases between them. Germline lookup yields CDR1 SEHNR and CDR2 FQNEAQ (reference sequence). The CDR3 has 16 amino acids. The CDR3 region has the DNA TGTGCCAGCAGCAAGGCCGGGAATTATCTGAACTATGGCTACACCTTC. This codes for CASSKAGNYLNYGYTF.

This clone occurred once. V usage is TRBV27 and J usage is TRBJ2-7, with 9 positions matching TRBD1. The CDR3 extends over 16 amino acids. The germline CDR1 and CDR2 sequences are MNHEY and SMNVEV (reference sequence). After removal of 2 bases from V and 6 bases from J, the junction contained 11 bases not matched to a gene. The CDR3 sequence is CASSLIHGQGISEQYF. The DNA for the CDR3 is TGTGCCAGCAGTTTAATCCACGGACAGGGGATTTCCGAGCAGTACTTC.

The rearrangement joins TRBV5-4 to TRBJ2-3; D is perhaps TRBD1 (5 bases). The CDR3 sequence is 14 residues long. Trimming took 3 bases from V and 4 from J, leaving 12 bases between them. Per germline, CDR1 SGHNT and CDR2 YYREEE (reference sequence). CDR3 sequence: CASSSGWGADTQYF. The CDR3 DNA reads as TGTGCCAGCAGCTCAGGGTGGGGCGCAGATACGCAGTATTTT.

The chain links TRBV4-1 to TRBJ2-7, with 10 bases lining up with TRBD2. In germline, CDR1 is MGHRA, CDR2 YSYEKL. The CDR3 spans 15 residues. The V and J ends lost 2 bases and 4 bases, in that order; junction bases with no gene match: 5. CDR3 sequence reads: CASSQSSSGSYEQYF. The CDR3 DNA sequence: TGCGCCAGCAGCCAAAGCTCTAGCGGGAGTTACGAGCAGTACTTC.

J is TRBJ1-1 and V is TRBV27; D remains ambiguous. Trimming left V 1 base short and J 10 bases short, with 19 bases between. The germline V gene encodes CDR1 MNHEY and CDR2 SMNVEV (reference sequence). The CDR3 length is 15 residues. The CDR3 coding sequence is TGTGCCAGCAGTTTATATCTTGGGCAGATTTCAGGAGCTTTCTTT. Its protein product is CASSLYLGQISGAFF.

The genes are TRBV18 and TRBJ2-2; no firm D call. Germline lookup yields CDR1 KGHSH and CDR2 LQKENI. The CDR3 has 14 residues. V was cut by 3 bases and J by 6 bases, with 11 bases left in between. The CDR3 bases are TGTGCCAGCTCACCCGAAACGAGCGCCGGGGAGCTGTTTTTT. Translating it yields CASSPETSAGELFF. Based on the CDR3 plus reference TRBV18 and TRBJ2-2, the full variable domain is NAGVMQNPRHLVRRRGQEARLRCSPMKGHSHVYWYRQLPEEGLKFMVYLQKENIIDESGMPKERFSAEFPKEGPSILRIQQVVRGDSAAYFCASSPETSAGELFFGEGSRLTVL.

The chain couples TRBV10-3 to TRBJ1-2; D remains ambiguous. V was clipped by 0 bases and J by 1 base, with 6 bases between them. The germline V gene has CDR1 ENHRY and CDR2 SYGVKD. The CDR3 has 14 amino acids. CDR3 amino acids: CAISESKDNYGYTF. The CDR3 DNA follows: TGTGCCATCAGTGAGTCAAAGGATAACTATGGCTACACCTTC.

CDR3 amino acids: CASSPGDSGANVLTF. The CDR3 nucleotides are TGTGCCAGCAGCCCAGGCGACTCTGGGGCCAACGTCCTGACTTTC. This rearrangement joins TRBV2 to TRBJ2-6, with no clear D. CDR1 is SNHLY and CDR2 is FYNNEI in the germline V gene. This CDR3 has 15 residues. Trimming pared 6 bases from V and 0 bases from J, leaving 9 bases between.

Concerning this clone itself: Within the sample, other DNA sequences also encode this same CDR3. The chain is built from TRBV9 and TRBJ2-3, with 11 bases lining up with TRBD2. Germline CDR1 reads SGDLS; CDR2 reads YYNGEE. Unmatched junction bases numbered 1, after V lost 2 bases and J lost 2 bases. This CDR3 contains 15 residues. DNA for the CDR3: TGTGCCAGCAGCGTTAGCGGGAGGGCCACAGATACGCAGTATTTT. Residues: CASSVSGRATDTQYF. The full variable domain, with the rest looked up from reference TRBV9 and TRBJ2-3, is DSGVTQTPKHLITATGQRVTLRCSPRSGDLSVYWYQQSLDQGLQFLIQYYNGEERAKGNILERFSAQQFPDLHSELNLSSLELGDSALYFCASSVSGRATDTQYFGPGTRLTVL.